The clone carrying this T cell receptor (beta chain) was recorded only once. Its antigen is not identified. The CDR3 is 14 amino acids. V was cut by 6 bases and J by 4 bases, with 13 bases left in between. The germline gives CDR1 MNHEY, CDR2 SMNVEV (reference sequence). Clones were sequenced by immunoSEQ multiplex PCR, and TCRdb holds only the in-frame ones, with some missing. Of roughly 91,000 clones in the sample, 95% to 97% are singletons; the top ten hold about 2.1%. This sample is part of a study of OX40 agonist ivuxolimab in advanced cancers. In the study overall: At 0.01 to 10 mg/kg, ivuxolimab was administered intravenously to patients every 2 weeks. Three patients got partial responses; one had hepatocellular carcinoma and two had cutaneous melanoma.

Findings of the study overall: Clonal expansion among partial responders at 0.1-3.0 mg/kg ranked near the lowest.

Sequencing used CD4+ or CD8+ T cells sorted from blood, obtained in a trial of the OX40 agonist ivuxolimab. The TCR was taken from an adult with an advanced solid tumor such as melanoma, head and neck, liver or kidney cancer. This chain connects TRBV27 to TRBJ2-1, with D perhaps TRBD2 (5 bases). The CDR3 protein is CASSSATSYNEQFF. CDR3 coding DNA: TGTGCCAGCAGCTCCGCCACTAGTTACAATGAGCAGTTCTTC.